The clone carrying this TCR beta chain has a count of ten or more. Its antigen is not identified. Read coverage stops 3 residues before the CDR3 terminus; the germline J gene supplies the remainder. Most patients and controls had Caucasian heritage. Blood samples were heparinized, 5 to 8 ml per donor. Here immunoSEQ multiplex PCR was the method, and the copy in TCRdb shows in-frame clones only, minus some. The sample has roughly 55,000 clones, none seen only once. This entry is derived from a study of T cell clonality in common variable immunodeficiency. Study results and caveats: Fewer TCRbeta clones were shared among CVID subjects than controls. Fewer deletions and N-nucleotide insertions were reportedly seen in common variable immunodeficiency TCR beta sequences.

CDR1 and CDR2 (germline): DFQATT, SNEGSKA (reference sequence). V dropped 3 bases and J dropped 4; count of bases not matched to a gene: 10. CDR3 length: 15 amino acids. The rearrangement uses TRBV20-1 and TRBJ1-1; 8 bases agree with TRBD1. The sequence came from a person aged 18 to 70 in good health. The sample taken for sequencing was peripheral blood mononuclear cells. The CDR3 protein is CSASWARTGTTEAFF. The CDR3 bases that were read are TGCAGTGCTAGTTGGGCCAGGACAGGGACCACTGAA.